This T cell receptor (beta chain) appears in the sequencing data of a study of T cell responses to AZD1222 COVID-19 vaccine. Turning to this clone: What it binds is not known.

Study-wide findings and caveats: The breadth and depth of Spike-specific TCRs increased once two AZD1222 doses had been given. At baseline, seropositivity was found in only 5 to 7 AZD1222 recipients. There were mostly white British donors and more females than males, and clonal diversity was possibly underestimated. Spike was spanned by vaccine-associated CD4 TCRs, with dominance at 160-218 and 743-854.

The CDR3 loop spans 17 amino acids. The table came from immunoSEQ multiplex PCR; TCRdb's copy has only in-frame clones and leaves some out. Altogether 60,000 to 100,000 clones are present, 87% being singletons, with the ten largest covering roughly a quarter. The TCR originated in an adult in good health. The sequencing used peripheral blood, collected on day 0 of AZD1222 vaccination. This rearrangement joins TRBV21-1 to TRBJ2-1; whether TRBD1, the table's D call, matches the DNA was not checked. TRBV21-1 is designated a pseudogene. For the CDR3, the DNA is TGTGCCAGCAGCAAAGAGTTTCAGGGCCTCGTTGTGGGTGAGCAGTTCTTC. This gives the protein CASSKEFQGLVVGEQFF.